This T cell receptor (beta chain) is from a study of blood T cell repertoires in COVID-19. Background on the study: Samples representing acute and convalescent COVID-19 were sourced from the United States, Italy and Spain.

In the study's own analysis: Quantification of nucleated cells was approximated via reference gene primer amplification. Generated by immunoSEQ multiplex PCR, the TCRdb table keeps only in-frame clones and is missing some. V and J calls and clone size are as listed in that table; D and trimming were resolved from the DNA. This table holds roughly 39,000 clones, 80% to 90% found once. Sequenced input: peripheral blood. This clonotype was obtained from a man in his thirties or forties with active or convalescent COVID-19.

Here the CDR3 reads CASSQEMISKNIQYF. DNA of the CDR3: TGTGCCAGCAGCCAGGAGATGATCTCCAAAAACATTCAGTACTTC. The chain recombines TRBV3-1 (or the pseudogene TRBV3-2) with TRBJ2-4; D is uncertain. The ends were cut back, 3 bases at V and 2 bases at J, with 11 bases in the middle. Germline CDR1 reads LGHDT; CDR2 reads YNNKEL (reference sequence). The CDR3 contains 15 residues.